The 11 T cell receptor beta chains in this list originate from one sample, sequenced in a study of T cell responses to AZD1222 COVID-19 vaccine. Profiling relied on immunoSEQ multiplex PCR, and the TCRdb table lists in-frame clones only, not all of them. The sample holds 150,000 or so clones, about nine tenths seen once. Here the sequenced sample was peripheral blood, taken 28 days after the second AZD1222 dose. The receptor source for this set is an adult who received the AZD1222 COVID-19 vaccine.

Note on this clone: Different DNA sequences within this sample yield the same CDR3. The CDR3 region has the DNA TGTGCCTGGAGTGCGGGTAACACTGAAGCTTTCTTT. It is translated as CAWSAGNTEAFF. This chain uses TRBV30 with TRBJ1-1; unclear D gene. V shed 1 base and J shed 2 bases, with 5 bases lying between them. The germline gives CDR1 GTSNPN, CDR2 SVGIG (reference sequence). This CDR3 region has 12 residues.

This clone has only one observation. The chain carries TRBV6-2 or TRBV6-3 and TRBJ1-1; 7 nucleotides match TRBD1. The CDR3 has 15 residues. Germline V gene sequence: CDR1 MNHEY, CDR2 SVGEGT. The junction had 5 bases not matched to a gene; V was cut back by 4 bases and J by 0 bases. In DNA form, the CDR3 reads TGTGCCAGCAGTTTTAGGGGGCTTCTGAACACTGAAGCTTTCTTT. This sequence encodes CASSFRGLLNTEAFF.

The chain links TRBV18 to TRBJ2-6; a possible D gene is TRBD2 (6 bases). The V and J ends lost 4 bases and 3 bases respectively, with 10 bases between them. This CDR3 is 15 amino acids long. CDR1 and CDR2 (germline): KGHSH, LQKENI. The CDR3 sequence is CASSLGTGGANVLTF. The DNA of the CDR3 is TGTGCCAGCTCACTGGGGACTGGTGGGGCCAACGTCCTGACTTTC.

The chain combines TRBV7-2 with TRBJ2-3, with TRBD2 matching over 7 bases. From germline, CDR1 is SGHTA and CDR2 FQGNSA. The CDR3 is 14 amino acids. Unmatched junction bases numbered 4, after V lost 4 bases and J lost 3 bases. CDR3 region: CASSWGGGTDTQYF. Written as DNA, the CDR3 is TGTGCCAGCAGCTGGGGGGGAGGGACAGATACGCAGTATTTT. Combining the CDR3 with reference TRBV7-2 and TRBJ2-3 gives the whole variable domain GAGVSQSPSNKVTEKGKDVELRCDPISGHTALYWYRQSLGQGLEFLIYFQGNSAPDKSGLPSDRFSAERTGGSVSTLTIQRTQQEDSAVYLCASSWGGGTDTQYFGPGTRLTVL.

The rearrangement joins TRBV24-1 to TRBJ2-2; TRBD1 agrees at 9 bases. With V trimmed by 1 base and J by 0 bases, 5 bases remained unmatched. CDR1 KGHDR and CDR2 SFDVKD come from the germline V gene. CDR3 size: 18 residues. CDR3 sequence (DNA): TGTGCCACCAGTGATTTAGGGACAGGGCCCACGAACACCGGGGAGCTGTTTTTT. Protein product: CATSDLGTGPTNTGELFF.

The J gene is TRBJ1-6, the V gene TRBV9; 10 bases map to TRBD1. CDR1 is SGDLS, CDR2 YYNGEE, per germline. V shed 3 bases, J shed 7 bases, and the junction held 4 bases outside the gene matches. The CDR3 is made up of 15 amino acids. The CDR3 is CASSGDRGTNSPLHF. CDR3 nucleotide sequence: TGTGCCAGCAGCGGGGACAGGGGAACGAATTCACCCCTCCACTTT. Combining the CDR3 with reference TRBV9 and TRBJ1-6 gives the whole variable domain DSGVTQTPKHLITATGQRVTLRCSPRSGDLSVYWYQQSLDQGLQFLIQYYNGEERAKGNILERFSAQQFPDLHSELNLSSLELGDSALYFCASSGDRGTNSPLHFGNGTRLTVT.

CDR3 in DNA: TGTGCCAGCAGCTCAAACACAAGGAGCTCCTATAATTCACCCCTCCACTTT. This codes for CASSSNTRSSYNSPLHF. This rearrangement joins TRBV7-9 to TRBJ1-6; D gene uncertain. The germline V gene has CDR1 SEHNR and CDR2 FQNEAQ (reference sequence). V lost 4 bases, J lost 0 bases, and 13 bases lay in between. The CDR3 runs to 17 residues.

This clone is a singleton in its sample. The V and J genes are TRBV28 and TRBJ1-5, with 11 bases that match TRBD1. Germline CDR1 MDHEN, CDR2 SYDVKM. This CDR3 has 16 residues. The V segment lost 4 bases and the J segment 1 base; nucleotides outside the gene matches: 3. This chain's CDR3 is CASSWDRGLSNQPQHF. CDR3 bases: TGTGCCAGCAGTTGGGACAGGGGGTTAAGCAATCAGCCCCAGCATTTT.

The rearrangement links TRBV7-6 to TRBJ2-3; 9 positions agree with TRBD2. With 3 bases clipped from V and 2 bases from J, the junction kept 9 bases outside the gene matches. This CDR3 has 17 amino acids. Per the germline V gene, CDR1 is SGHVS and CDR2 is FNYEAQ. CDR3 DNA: TGTGCCAGCAGCTTGAGGGGGACTAGCTCTCTCACAGATACGCAGTATTTT. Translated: CASSLRGTSSLTDTQYF.

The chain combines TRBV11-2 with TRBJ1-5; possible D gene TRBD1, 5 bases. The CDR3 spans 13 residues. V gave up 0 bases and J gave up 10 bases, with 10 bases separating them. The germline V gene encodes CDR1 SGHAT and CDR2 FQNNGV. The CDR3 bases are TGTGCCAGCAGCTTAGATTTGAGGGGTCCCCAGCATTTT. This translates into CASSLDLRGPQHF.

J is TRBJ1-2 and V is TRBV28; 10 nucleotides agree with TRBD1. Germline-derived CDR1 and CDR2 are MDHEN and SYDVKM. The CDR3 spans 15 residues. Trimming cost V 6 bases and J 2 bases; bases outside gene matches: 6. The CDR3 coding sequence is TGTGCCAGCAGCACGACAGGGGGCGCAAACTATGGCTACACCTTC. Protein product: CASSTTGGANYGYTF.